The rows below give T cell receptor beta chains drawn from one sample of a study of post-analysis software for immune sequencing data. From the PCR reads, TCRdb called clonotypes with MiXCR, one entry per CDR3 protein. This sample yields about 770,000 distinct CDR3 sequences, of which roughly 46% are seen a single time; just under 5% belongs to the top ten. Sequenced input: blood. These receptors came from a girl aged 10 to 17 with multiple sclerosis. CDR3s include the opening cysteine and the closing phenylalanine or tryptophan. A D gene is named only where the DNA matches it firmly. Some rows have no size entry. The others give once, few or many, or a class for an expanded clone.

size	J	D	V	CDR3	DNA
-	TRBJ1-6	-	TRBV7-2	CASSLRPPGGNSPLHF	TGTGCCAGCAGCTTAAGACCGCCGGGGGGTAATTCACCCCTCCACTTT
-	TRBJ2-1	-	TRBV15	CATGTGEQFF	TGTGCCACCGGGACGGGTGAGCAGTTCTTC
few	TRBJ2-7	-	TRBV29-1	CSVTIEGSYEQYF	TGCAGCGTTACCATAGAGGGGTCCTACGAGCAGTACTTC
-	TRBJ2-3	TRBD2	TRBV10-3	CAISTQAGGGTDTQYF	TGTGCCATCAGCACTCAAGCGGGAGGTGGCACAGATACGCAGTATTTT
-	TRBJ2-7	-	TRBV7-2	CASSLFVGATYEQYF	TGTGCCAGCAGCTTATTTGTAGGGGCAACTTACGAGCAGTACTTC
few	TRBJ2-7	TRBD2	TRBV20-1	CSASLSGSYEQYF	TGCAGTGCTAGTCTAAGCGGGAGCTACGAGCAGTACTTC
-	TRBJ1-2	-	TRBV20-1	CSAREAAVYGYTF	TGCAGTGCTAGAGAAGCGGCAGTATATGGCTACACCTTC
few	TRBJ1-2	-	TRBV6-5	CASSNPGANYGYTF	TGTGCCAGCAGCAACCCGGGGGCTAACTATGGCTACACCTTC
-	TRBJ2-1	TRBD2	TRBV29-1	CSVNGGRGNEQFF	TGCAGCGTTAACGGCGGGAGGGGGAATGAGCAGTTCTTC
few	TRBJ2-6	TRBD1	TRBV28	CASRTGSSGANVLTF	TGTGCCAGCAGGACAGGGAGCTCTGGGGCCAACGTCCTGACTTTC
-	TRBJ2-1	TRBD2	TRBV4-2	CASSQAGGRANGEQFF	TGTGCCAGCAGCCAAGCTGGCGGGAGGGCGAATGGTGAGCAGTTCTTC
-	TRBJ2-2	TRBD1	TRBV10-3	CAISDRGRGTGELFF	TGTGCCATCAGTGACAGGGGGCGTGGCACCGGGGAGCTGTTTTTT
-	TRBJ2-7	TRBD1	TRBV7-2	CASSLEVTGGSYEQYF	TGTGCCAGCAGCTTAGAGGTGACAGGGGGTTCCTACGAGCAGTACTTC
-	TRBJ2-1	TRBD2	TRBV20-1	CSARDMGLAGAEQFF	TGCAGTGCTAGAGATATGGGACTAGCGGGAGCTGAGCAGTTCTTC
-	TRBJ2-4	-	TRBV27	CVSSTVREQGNIQYF	TGTGTCAGCAGCACAGTCCGGGAGCAGGGAAACATTCAGTACTTC
few	TRBJ1-2	TRBD1	TRBV7-2	CASSLRAGQDYGYTF	TGTGCCAGCAGCCTCCGAGCGGGACAGGACTATGGCTACACCTTC
-	TRBJ2-3	TRBD2	TRBV27	CASSFNFRTSGSTDTQYF	TGTGCCAGCAGTTTCAACTTCCGGACTAGCGGGAGCACAGATACGCAGTATTTT
few	TRBJ2-5	-	TRBV7-2	CASSLISRVGQETQYF	TGTGCCAGCAGCTTAATCAGCAGGGTTGGCCAAGAGACCCAGTACTTC
-	TRBJ2-1	-	TRBV24-1	CATSNFQLVEQFF	TGTGCCACCAGTAATTTCCAGTTGGTTGAGCAGTTCTTC
-	TRBJ2-3	TRBD2	TRBV20-1	CSARVGTSGSLSTDTQYF	TGCAGTGCTAGAGTTGGGACTAGCGGGTCCCTTAGCACAGATACGCAGTATTTT
-	TRBJ1-1	TRBD1	TRBV7-8	CASSSPFDRGTTEAFF	TGTGCCAGCAGCTCACCCTTCGACAGGGGTACCACTGAAGCTTTCTTT
few	TRBJ1-4	TRBD1	TRBV15	CATSRAGQGSEKLFF	TGTGCCACCAGCAGAGCCGGACAGGGGAGCGAAAAACTGTTTTTT